The 28 T cell receptor beta chains listed next were all sequenced from one sample in a study of blood T cell repertoires in COVID-19. This table comes from immunoSEQ multiplex PCR, and its TCRdb copy is limited to in-frame clones, with some not included. The data hold a few hundred thousand clones, with around 84% observed a single time. The sequenced material came from peripheral blood. Every receptor here comes from a man aged 25 to 40 with active or convalescent COVID-19.

J is TRBJ1-5 and V is TRBV18, with D maybe TRBD1 (5 bases). CDR3 length: 16 amino acids. Deletions cut 3 bases from V and 0 bases from J, with 12 bases between. The germline V gene has CDR1 KGHSH and CDR2 LQKENI. DNA of the CDR3: TGTGCCAGCTCACCTGTCAGGGATAGTAGCAATCAGCCCCAGCATTTT. Translating gives CASSPVRDSSNQPQHF. Looking up the rest from reference TRBV18 and TRBJ1-5 gives the full variable domain: NAGVMQNPRHLVRRRGQEARLRCSPMKGHSHVYWYRQLPEEGLKFMVYLQKENIIDESGMPKERFSAEFPKEGPSILRIQQVVRGDSAAYFCASSPVRDSSNQPQHFGDGTRLSIL.

The rearrangement uses TRBV28 and TRBJ1-5; no clear D gene. Per germline, CDR1 MDHEN and CDR2 SYDVKM. V was cut by 7 bases and J by 4 bases, with 11 bases left in between. The CDR3 runs 13 residues. CDR3 in amino acids: CASNIKRNQPQHF. CDR3 nucleotide sequence: TGTGCCAGCAATATTAAGCGGAATCAGCCCCAGCATTTT.

The chain is built from TRBV2 and TRBJ2-7; TRBD1 aligns across 10 bases. After removal of 5 bases from V and 4 bases from J, the junction contained 2 bases not matched to a gene. The CDR3 spans 13 residues. CDR1 is SNHLY and CDR2 is FYNNEI in the germline V gene. The CDR3 sequence is CASSPDRGYEQYF. The CDR3, as DNA: TGTGCCAGCAGTCCGGACAGGGGGTACGAGCAGTACTTC.

The sample holds one count of this clone. The V call is TRBV28, the J call TRBJ2-1; the match to TRBD1 covers 7 bases. The CDR3 runs to 16 residues. Germline V gene data show CDR1 as MDHEN and CDR2 as SYDVKM. J lost 4 bases, V lost 3 bases, and 9 bases had no gene match. The CDR3 region has the DNA TGTGCCAGCAGTTTTTCTCCGGGACAGTCTTACAATGAGCAGTTCTTC. Amino acids: CASSFSPGQSYNEQFF.

This clone was recorded once. The chain links TRBV13 to TRBJ2-1; 10 nucleotides agree with TRBD2. The germline V gene encodes CDR1 PRHDT and CDR2 FYEKMQ (reference sequence). The V and J ends lost 6 bases and 8 bases, in that order; junction bases with no gene match: 7. The CDR3 loop spans 14 amino acids. CDR3 in DNA: TGTGCCAGCAGAGGAGCGGGAGGGGAGTATGAGCAGTTCTTC. Amino acids: CASRGAGGEYEQFF. Filled out from reference TRBV13 and TRBJ2-1, the complete variable domain reads AAGVIQSPRHLIKEKRETATLKCYPIPRHDTVYWYQQGPGQDPQFLISFYEKMQSDKGSIPDRFSAQQFSDYHSELNMSSLELGDSALYFCASRGAGGEYEQFFGPGTRLTVL.

The chain recombines TRBV6-5 with TRBJ2-5; 16 positions match TRBD2. CDR3 length: 15 amino acids. From germline, CDR1 is MNHEY and CDR2 SVGAGI. Trimming at V came to 6 bases and at J to 5 bases, leaving 3 bases not matched to a gene. This CDR3 is CASSSGLAGGETQYF. CDR3 DNA: TGTGCCAGCAGCTCGGGACTAGCGGGAGGGGAGACCCAGTACTTC.

This clone was seen only a few times. The rearrangement joins TRBV11-2 to TRBJ1-6; D unclear. The length of the CDR3 is 15 residues. V shed 7 bases and J shed 13 bases, with 23 bases lying between them. Germline CDR1 reads SGHAT; CDR2 reads FQNNGV. CDR3 region: CASTGDFSPRSPLHF. The DNA of the CDR3 is TGTGCCAGCACCGGGGATTTTTCCCCCCGTTCTCCCCTCCACTTT.

As concerns this clone: Given a much more abundant clone one base away, this may be a read error. V and J are TRBV4-1 and TRBJ1-6, with a tentative D call TRBD1 (5 bases). Germline V gene data show CDR1 as MGHRA and CDR2 as YSYEKL. The length of the CDR3 is 16 residues. The CDR3 sequence is CPRSPLGGSYNSPLHF. The CDR3 bases are TGCCCCCGCAGCCCCCTGGGGGGCTCCTATAATTCACCCCTCCACTTT.

In nucleotides, the CDR3 is TGCGCCAGCAGCTTGATATCGGGGTTTTTTGGCTACACCTTC. Protein product: CASSLISGFFGYTF. This sequence joins TRBV5-1 and TRBJ1-2; D is ambiguous. Trimming took off 1 base at V and 7 bases at J, with 14 bases between the two ends. The CDR3 sequence is 14 residues long. Germline assignment: CDR1 SGHRS and CDR2 YFSETQ.

The chain joins TRBV6-2 or TRBV6-3 to TRBJ2-1; 7 positions agree with TRBD1. Germline V lookup: CDR1 MNHEY, CDR2 SVGEGT. CDR3 length: 13 residues. Trimming cost V 2 bases and J 6 bases; bases outside gene matches: 1. CDR3 loop: CASSYRDSNEQFF. In DNA, the CDR3 is TGTGCCAGCAGTTACCGGGACAGCAATGAGCAGTTCTTC.

The genes are TRBV11-3 and TRBJ2-3; 13 bases agree with TRBD2. The CDR3 is made up of 15 amino acids. Germline lookup yields CDR1 SGHNT and CDR2 YENEEA. The trim removed 5 bases at V and 8 bases at J, leaving 7 bases unmatched. The DNA of the CDR3 is TGTGCCAGCAGCCAAACCGGGACTAGCGGGGTTACGCAGTATTTT. It is translated as CASSQTGTSGVTQYF.

The chain couples TRBV6-6 to TRBJ1-2; D possibly corresponds to TRBD1 (5 bases). Germline V gene sequence: CDR1 MNHNY, CDR2 SVGAGI (reference sequence). This CDR3 region has 13 residues. V lost 5 bases, J lost 3 bases, and 10 bases lay in between. CDR3: CASSPQGDYGYTF. For the CDR3, the DNA is TGTGCCAGCAGTCCCCAGGGTGACTATGGCTACACCTTC.

The V gene is TRBV3-1 (or the pseudogene TRBV3-2), the J gene TRBJ1-1; no firm D call. The CDR3 runs 13 residues. V lost 1 base and J 1 base, leaving 4 bases between the germline ends. Looked up from germline, CDR1 is LGHDT and CDR2 is YNNKEL (reference sequence). This chain's CDR3 is CASSQGQNTEAFF. The CDR3 region has the DNA TGTGCCAGCAGCCAAGGACAGAACACTGAAGCTTTCTTT.

The CDR3 is CASSKKWEMRRGRSGELFF. CDR3 nucleotides: TGTGCCAGCAGCAAAAAATGGGAGATGAGGCGGGGTAGGTCCGGGGAGCTGTTTTTT. This chain links TRBV21-1 with TRBJ2-2; the table assigns TRBD2, which was not confirmed against the DNA. TRBV21-1 is tagged as a pseudogene. This CDR3 is built from 19 residues.

The chain recombines TRBV5-1 with TRBJ1-4, with D possibly matching TRBD1 (5 bases). Between the trimmed V and J ends, which lost 0 bases and 10 bases, there was a span of 16 bases. The CDR3 is 15 amino acids. Germline V gene data show CDR1 as SGHRS and CDR2 as YFSETQ. The CDR3 nucleotides are TGCGCCAGCAGCTTGGGGGCAGGGAATCTTGCAAAACTGTTTTTT. Amino acids: CASSLGAGNLAKLFF.

The chain carries TRBV4-3 and TRBJ2-3, with D unresolved. The CDR3 is made up of 15 amino acids. Germline V lookup: CDR1 LGHNA, CDR2 YSLEER. Trimming left V 1 base short and J 2 bases short, with 10 bases between. The CDR3 sequence: CASSQGQAITDTQYF. CDR3 DNA: TGCGCCAGCAGCCAAGGTCAGGCTATCACAGATACGCAGTATTTT.

The chain couples TRBV24-1 to TRBJ2-5, with D possibly being TRBD1 (6 bases). CDR3 length: 13 residues. Germline V gene data show CDR1 as KGHDR and CDR2 as SFDVKD. Trimming shortened V by 5 bases and J by 1 base, and 7 bases separated the two germline ends. Written as DNA, the CDR3 is TGTGCCACCAGTGTGGACAGCCAAGAGACCCAGTACTTC. This codes for CATSVDSQETQYF.

The rearrangement links TRBV4-1 to TRBJ2-7; 11 bases fit TRBD1. This CDR3 region has 14 residues. Germline assignment: CDR1 MGHRA and CDR2 YSYEKL. The V segment lost 4 bases and the J segment 3 bases; nucleotides outside the gene matches: 2. The CDR3 protein is CASSRGQGVYEQYF. The CDR3 DNA reads TGCGCCAGCAGCCGGGGACAGGGGGTCTACGAGCAGTACTTC.

The chain uses TRBV7-2 and TRBJ2-1; 12 nucleotides align to TRBD2. This CDR3 region has 15 residues. The germline gives CDR1 SGHTA, CDR2 FQGNSA. V gave up 4 bases and J gave up 4 bases; unmatched junction bases: 2. The CDR3 here is CASSSSGGAYNEQFF. DNA of the CDR3: TGTGCCAGCAGCTCTAGCGGGGGGGCGTACAATGAGCAGTTCTTC.

The CDR3 nucleotides are TGTGCCAGCAGGGGACAGGGTAATGAGCAGTTCTTC. Translation gives CASRGQGNEQFF. The chain employs TRBV12-3 or TRBV12-4 and TRBJ2-1; 9 bases align to TRBD1. The CDR3 contains 12 residues. V trimming: 6 bases; J trimming: 7 bases; junction bases outside the gene matches: 1.

In its sample, this clone was seen a few times. This chain links TRBV10-2 with TRBJ2-3; TRBD2 matches 7 bases. V lost 8 bases, J lost 4 bases, and 6 bases stayed unmatched. Per germline, CDR1 WSHSY and CDR2 SAAADI. The CDR3 length is 13 residues. The DNA for the CDR3 is TGCGCCAGCGGTGGGGGGGTTCCAGATACGCAGTATTTT. It codes for CASGGGVPDTQYF.

V is TRBV18 and J is TRBJ1-1; the D is unclear. The CDR3 sequence is 12 residues long. V was clipped by 2 bases and J by 7 bases, with 8 bases between them. Germline V gene sequence: CDR1 KGHSH, CDR2 LQKENI. CDR3 protein: CASSPIEGEAFF. DNA for the CDR3: TGTGCCAGCTCACCAATCGAGGGTGAAGCTTTCTTT.

The chain joins TRBV6-5 to TRBJ2-3; the match to TRBD2 covers 10 bases. The CDR3 is 15 residues long. The germline CDR1 and CDR2 sequences are MNHEY and SVGAGI. V lost 5 bases, J lost 4 bases, and 6 bases stayed unmatched. The CDR3 DNA is TGTGCCAGCAGTCAGGGACTAGCGAGCCCAGATACGCAGTATTTT. This codes for CASSQGLASPDTQYF.

The chain employs TRBV6-5 and TRBJ1-5; the match to TRBD1 covers 7 bases. The CDR3 spans 15 residues. The V gene's germline CDR1 is MNHEY and CDR2 SVGAGI. J gave up 4 bases and V 8 bases, and 11 bases lay outside the gene matches. This chain's CDR3 is CASVLQAGGNQPQHF. The CDR3 DNA reads as TGTGCCAGCGTCCTTCAGGCAGGGGGGAATCAGCCCCAGCATTTT.

The chain uses TRBV3-1 (or the pseudogene TRBV3-2) and TRBJ2-3; 7 bases fit TRBD1. Trimming cost V 2 bases and J 0 bases; bases outside gene matches: 2. Germline CDR1 reads LGHDT; CDR2 reads YNNKEL (reference sequence). The CDR3 is made up of 15 amino acids. DNA of the CDR3: TGTGCCAGCAGCCAAAGGGACAGAAGCACAGATACGCAGTATTTT. Translated: CASSQRDRSTDTQYF.

The chain recombines TRBV2 with TRBJ1-1; 8 bases agree with TRBD1. This CDR3 region has 13 residues. Per germline, CDR1 SNHLY and CDR2 FYNNEI. Trimming cost V 11 bases and J 0 bases; bases outside gene matches: 5. In DNA, the CDR3 is TGTGCCGGCACACAGGGGGTGAACACTGAAGCTTTCTTT. Its translation is CAGTQGVNTEAFF.

The chain has TRBV28 and TRBJ1-5, with 8 bases aligning to TRBD1. From germline, CDR1 is MDHEN and CDR2 SYDVKM. The CDR3 loop spans 15 amino acids. Trimming took 2 bases from V and 4 from J; bases not matched to a gene: 4. In DNA form, the CDR3 reads TGTGCCAGCAGTTTAACAGGGGGGTCTAATCAGCCCCAGCATTTT. It yields the protein CASSLTGGSNQPQHF.

Ten or more counts support this clone. The chain couples TRBV6-4 to TRBJ1-2; TRBD1 matches 7 bases. The J segment lost 4 bases and the V segment lost 8 bases, leaving 4 bases of the junction unmatched. The germline CDR1 and CDR2 sequences are MRHNA and SNTAGT. The CDR3 has 12 residues. The CDR3 DNA is TGTGCCAGCCGGACAGGAGTCTATGGCTACACCTTC. This translates into CASRTGVYGYTF.